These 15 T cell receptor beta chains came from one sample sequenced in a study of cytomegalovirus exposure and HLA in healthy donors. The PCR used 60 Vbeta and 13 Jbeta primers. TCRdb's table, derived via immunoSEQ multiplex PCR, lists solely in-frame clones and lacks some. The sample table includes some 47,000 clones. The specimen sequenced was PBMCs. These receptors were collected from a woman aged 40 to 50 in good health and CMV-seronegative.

The CDR3, as DNA: TGTGCCAGTAACCGAGGACTAGCGGGAGTCAAAGCGAGCACAGATACGCAGTATTTT. Encoded protein: CASNRGLAGVKASTDTQYF. The chain is built from TRBV19 and TRBJ2-3, with 13 bases fitting TRBD2. The CDR3 is made up of 19 amino acids. V was clipped by 7 bases and J by 0 bases; unmatched bases: 13. The V gene's germline CDR1 is LNHDA and CDR2 SQIVND (reference sequence). The whole variable domain, filled in from reference TRBV19 and TRBJ2-3, reads DGGITQSPKYLFRKEGQNVTLSCEQNLNHDAMYWYRQDPGQGLRLIYYSQIVNDFQKGDIAEGYSVSREKKESFPLTVTSAQKNPTAFYLCASNRGLAGVKASTDTQYFGPGTRLTVL.

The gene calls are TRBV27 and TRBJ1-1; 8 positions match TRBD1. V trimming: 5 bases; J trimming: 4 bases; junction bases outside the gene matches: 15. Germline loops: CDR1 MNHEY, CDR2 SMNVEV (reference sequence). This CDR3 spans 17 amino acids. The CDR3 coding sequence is TGTGCCAGCAGTCGAGGGACAGGAGGAGAGGGCGGCACTGAAGCTTTCTTT. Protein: CASSRGTGGEGGTEAFF.

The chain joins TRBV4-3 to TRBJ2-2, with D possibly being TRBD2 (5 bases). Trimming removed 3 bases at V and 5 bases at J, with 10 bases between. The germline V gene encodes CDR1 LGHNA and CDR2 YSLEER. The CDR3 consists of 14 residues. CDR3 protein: CASSQAERTGELFF. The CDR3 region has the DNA TGCGCCAGCAGCCAGGCCGAGCGGACCGGGGAGCTGTTTTTT.

Here the CDR3 DNA reads TGTGCCAGCAGCTTCCTGGGGCAAAGGGATGAGCAGTTCTTC. It specifies CASSFLGQRDEQFF. V usage is TRBV7-9 and J usage is TRBJ2-1, with D perhaps TRBD1 (5 bases). Germline V gives CDR1 SEHNR, CDR2 FQNEAQ (reference sequence). CDR3 size: 14 residues. V gave up 3 bases and J gave up 8 bases, with 14 bases separating them.

The CDR3 DNA follows: TGCGCCAGCAGCCAAGGTCGCGGGGTTTTACGGGCGGCTTTCTTT. Translation: CASSQGRGVLRAAFF. V usage is TRBV4-1 and J usage is TRBJ1-1; D is undetermined. The V gene lost 1 base and the J gene lost 11 bases, with 20 bases spanning the gap. The germline CDR1 and CDR2 sequences are MGHRA and YSYEKL. The CDR3 is 15 amino acids.

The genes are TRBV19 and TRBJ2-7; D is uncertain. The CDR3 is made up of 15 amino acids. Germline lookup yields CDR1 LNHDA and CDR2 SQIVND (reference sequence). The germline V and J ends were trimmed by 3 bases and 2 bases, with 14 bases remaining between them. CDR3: CASSMRSPSAYEQYF. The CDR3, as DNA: TGTGCCAGTAGTATGAGGTCACCAAGCGCCTACGAGCAGTACTTC.

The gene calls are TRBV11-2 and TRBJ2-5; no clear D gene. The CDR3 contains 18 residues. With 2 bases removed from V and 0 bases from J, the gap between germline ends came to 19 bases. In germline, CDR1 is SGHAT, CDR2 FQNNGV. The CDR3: CASSLRFPRGRNQETQYF. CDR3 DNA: TGTGCCAGCAGCTTAAGGTTCCCCCGAGGCCGTAACCAAGAGACCCAGTACTTC.

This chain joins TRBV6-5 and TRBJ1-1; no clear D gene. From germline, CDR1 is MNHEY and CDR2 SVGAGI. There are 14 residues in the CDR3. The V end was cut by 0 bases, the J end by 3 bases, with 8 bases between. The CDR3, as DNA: TGTGCCAGCAGTTACTCTCCGAGGGACACTGAAGCTTTCTTT. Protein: CASSYSPRDTEAFF.

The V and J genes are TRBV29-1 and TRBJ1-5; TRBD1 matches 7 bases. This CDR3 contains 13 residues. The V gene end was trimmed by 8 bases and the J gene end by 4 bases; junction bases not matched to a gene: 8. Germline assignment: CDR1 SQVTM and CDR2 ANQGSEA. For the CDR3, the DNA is TGCAGCATCAGGACAGGACTTAATCAGCCCCAGCATTTT. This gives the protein CSIRTGLNQPQHF.

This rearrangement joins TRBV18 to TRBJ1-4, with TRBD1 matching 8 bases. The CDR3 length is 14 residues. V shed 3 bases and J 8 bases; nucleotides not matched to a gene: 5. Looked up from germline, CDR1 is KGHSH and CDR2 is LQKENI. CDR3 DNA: TGTGCCAGCTCACCGACAGGGGTTGGAGAAAAACTGTTTTTT. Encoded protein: CASSPTGVGEKLFF.

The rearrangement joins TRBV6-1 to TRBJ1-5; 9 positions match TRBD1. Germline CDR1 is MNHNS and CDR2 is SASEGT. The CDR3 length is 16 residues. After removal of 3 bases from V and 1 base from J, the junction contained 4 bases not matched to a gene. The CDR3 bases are TGTGCCAGCAGTGAGGACAGGGGATGGAGCAATCAGCCCCAGCATTTT. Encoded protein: CASSEDRGWSNQPQHF.

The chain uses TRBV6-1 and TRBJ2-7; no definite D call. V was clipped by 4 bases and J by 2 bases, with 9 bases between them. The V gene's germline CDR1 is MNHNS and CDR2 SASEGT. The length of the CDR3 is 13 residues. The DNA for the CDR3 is TGTGCCAGCAGTGTGGCCGATGCCTACGAGCAGTACTTC. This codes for CASSVADAYEQYF.

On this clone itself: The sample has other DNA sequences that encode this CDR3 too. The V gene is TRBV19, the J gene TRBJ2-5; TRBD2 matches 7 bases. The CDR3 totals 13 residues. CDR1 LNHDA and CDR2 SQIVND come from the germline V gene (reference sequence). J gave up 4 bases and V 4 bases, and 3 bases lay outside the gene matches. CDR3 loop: CASSTRGVETQYF. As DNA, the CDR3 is TGTGCCAGTAGTACACGGGGGGTAGAGACCCAGTACTTC.

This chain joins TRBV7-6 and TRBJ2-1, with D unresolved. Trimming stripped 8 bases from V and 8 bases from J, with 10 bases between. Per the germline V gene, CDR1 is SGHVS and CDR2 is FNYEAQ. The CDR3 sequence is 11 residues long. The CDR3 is CASVHFDEQFF. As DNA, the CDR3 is TGTGCCAGCGTCCATTTTGATGAGCAGTTCTTC.

The CDR3 reads CASSVAGASGNTIYF. The CDR3 region has the DNA TGTGCCAGCAGCGTAGCTGGGGCCAGCGGAAACACCATATATTTT. V usage is TRBV9 and J usage is TRBJ1-3, with D perhaps matching TRBD1 (5 bases). Germline V lookup: CDR1 SGDLS, CDR2 YYNGEE. The CDR3 loop spans 15 amino acids. With 0 bases removed from V and 4 bases from J, the gap between germline ends came to 11 bases.